This TCR beta chain is from a study of cytomegalovirus exposure and HLA in healthy donors. The PCR was carried out with 60 Vbeta primers and 13 Jbeta primers. Profiling relied on immunoSEQ multiplex PCR, and the TCRdb table lists in-frame clones only, not all of them. The sample has approximately 100,000 clones; 60% to 80% are singletons. This clone showed up just a few times. Its specificity is not known. Findings and caveats of the study: Most TCRs appeared rarely, but some public TCRs recurred in many donors.

V dropped 6 bases and J dropped 0 bases, with 17 bases sitting between them. From germline, CDR1 is SGHTA and CDR2 FQGTGA. This CDR3 contains 16 residues. The origin of this receptor is a human donor in good health. This chain uses TRBV7-3 with TRBJ1-1; possible D gene TRBD1, 6 bases. The material sequenced was PBMCs. The CDR3: CASSFMGGLMNTEAFF. In DNA form, the CDR3 reads TGTGCCAGCAGTTTTATGGGGGGGCTTATGAACACTGAAGCTTTCTTT.